A few counts support the clone carrying this T cell receptor (beta chain). Its antigen is undetermined. This sample is part of a study of beta chain features in type 1 diabetes. Study outcomes and limitations: Insertions were fewer and deletions more numerous at VDJ junctions in type 1 diabetes patients.

Expressed TCRB transcripts were sequenced because the isolated RNA had all been reverse transcribed beforehand. The protocol was immunoSEQ multiplex PCR, while the TCRdb copy is restricted to in-frame clones and leaves out a portion. The sample has roughly 450,000 clones; more than 11% are singletons. The V gene end was trimmed by 4 bases and the J gene end by 5 bases; junction bases not matched to a gene: 7. This CDR3 has 15 amino acids. Looked up from germline, CDR1 is SGHDN and CDR2 is FVKESK. The genes are TRBV14 and TRBJ2-1; 8 bases match TRBD1. This TCR came from a man aged 25 to 40 in good health. The sequenced material came from naive CD4+ T cells from blood. The CDR3 loop is CASSLRTGRNNEQFF. In nucleotides, the CDR3 is TGTGCCAGCAGCCTAAGGACAGGGAGAAACAATGAGCAGTTCTTC.